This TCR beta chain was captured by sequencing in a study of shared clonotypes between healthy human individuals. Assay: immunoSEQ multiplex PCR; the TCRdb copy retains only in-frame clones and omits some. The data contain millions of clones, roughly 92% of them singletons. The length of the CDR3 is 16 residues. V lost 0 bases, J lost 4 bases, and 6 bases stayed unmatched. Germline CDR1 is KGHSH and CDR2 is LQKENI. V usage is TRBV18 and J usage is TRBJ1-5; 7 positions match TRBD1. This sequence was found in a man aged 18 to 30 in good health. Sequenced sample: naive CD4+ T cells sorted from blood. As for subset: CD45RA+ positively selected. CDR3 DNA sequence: TGTGCCAGCTCACCACCTATGACAGGGAATAATCAGCCCCAGCATTTT. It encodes CASSPPMTGNNQPQHF.